These T cell receptor beta chains were read from a single sample in a study of blood T cell repertoires in COVID-19. Sequencing used immunoSEQ multiplex PCR; TCRdb keeps in-frame clones, though not all of them. The table shows 250,000 to 300,000 clones, with roughly 90% occurring only once. Sequences were obtained from PBMCs or T cells enriched from blood (not recorded which). These receptors all stem from a woman aged 60-75 years who had recovered from COVID-19. Both conserved end residues are trimmed from each CDR3. Fields, in order: V gene, CDR3 length, clone size, J gene, CDR3 protein. Where a row states a size, it is once, few, many or the class of an expanded clone; other rows omit it.

V: TRBV6-1
length: 13
size: few
J: TRBJ2-5
CDR3: ASSEGQGAYETQY

V: TRBV20-1
length: 8
size: NA
J: TRBJ1-1
CDR3: SAGRGEAF

V: TRBV9
length: 12
size: NA
J: TRBJ2-3
CDR3: ASSVVNSPDTQY

V: TRBV7-9
length: 11
size: NA
J: TRBJ2-1
CDR3: ASSTTLYNEQF

V: TRBV6-5
length: 13
size: NA
J: TRBJ1-1
CDR3: ASSVEDKLNTEAF

V: TRBV7-6
length: 13
size: NA
J: TRBJ2-2
CDR3: ASSLGPQRTGELF

V: TRBV2
length: 12
size: once
J: TRBJ1-1
CDR3: ASSDRGTVTEAF

V: TRBV25-1
length: 11
size: NA
J: TRBJ2-1
CDR3: ASKKLAANEQF

V: TRBV11-2
length: 11
size: NA
J: TRBJ1-5
CDR3: ASSPGVEQPQH

V: TRBV10-3
length: 10
size: NA
J: TRBJ1-1
CDR3: AISEGGLEAF

V: TRBV13
length: 11
size: NA
J: TRBJ2-2
CDR3: ASTRRQTGELF

V: TRBV18
length: 11
size: NA
J: TRBJ1-1
CDR3: ASSPRGHTEAF

V: TRBV9
length: 14
size: NA
J: TRBJ2-3
CDR3: ASSVSGSRLADTQY

V: TRBV29-1
length: 10
size: NA
J: TRBJ2-2
CDR3: SATRGTGELF

V: TRBV9
length: 12
size: NA
J: TRBJ2-7
CDR3: ASSVGPQGYEQY

V: TRBV2
length: 15
size: NA
J: TRBJ1-1
CDR3: ASSELGRGSLGTEAF

V: TRBV19
length: 12
size: NA
J: TRBJ2-5
CDR3: ASSPTGTAETQY

V: TRBV29-1
length: 14
size: NA
J: TRBJ2-6
CDR3: SVGGTASSGANVLT

V: TRBV4-2
length: 14
size: NA
J: TRBJ2-7
CDR3: ASSENNRGGRHEQY